This TCR beta chain was documented in a study of regulatory T cells in long-lasting Graves disease. As for time point: newly diagnosed GD, antithyroid drugs for less than 3 months. RNA isolated from PBMCs was used to make the TCR library. Germline V gives CDR1 SEHNR, CDR2 FQNEAQ (reference sequence). The CDR3 is 15 amino acids. V was shortened by 3 bases and J by 2 bases, with 14 bases between the two germline ends. Arm-PCR of CDR3 regions with iRepertoire HTBI primers generated TCR beta libraries. TCRdb re-called the multiplex PCR reads through MiXCR, storing one row per CDR3 protein. Of hundreds of thousands of distinct CDR3 sequences listed, about 16% are singletons. A further study also used this sample, focusing on T cells in Graves' hyperthyroidism and ophthalmopathy.

The source material was peripheral blood mononuclear cells (PBMCs), sampled at new diagnosis, from a patient treated with antithyroid drugs. The gene calls are TRBV7-9 and TRBJ2-7, with D possibly TRBD1 on 5 matching bases. The clonotype originates from a woman aged 35-65 years with Graves disease. The CDR3 loop reads CASSLSQGFPYEQYF. In DNA form, the CDR3 reads TGTGCCAGCAGCTTGTCCCAGGGATTCCCCTACGAGCAGTACTTC.